This TCR beta chain was obtained from a study of OX40 agonist ivuxolimab in advanced cancers. Background for the entire study: The costimulatory receptor OX40 (CD134) was targeted by ivuxolimab, a fully human IgG2 agonistic monoclonal antibody. Intravenous ivuxolimab was administered to patients every 2 weeks at six dose levels: 0.01, 0.1, 0.3, 1.5, 3 and 10 mg/kg. Of the roughly 51 patients in dose escalation, some 19 had hepatocellular carcinoma, about 15 had melanoma, 9 had renal cell carcinoma and 9 had head and neck cancer. In the dose-escalation cohort, approximately 83% of patients were male, and the mean age was 60 years with a range of roughly 20 to 79. Prior anti-PD-1, anti-PD-L1 or anti-CTLA-4 therapy was permitted, and 35% to 40% of dose-escalation patients had received checkpoint inhibitors. Partial responses occurred in three dose-escalation patients: two with cutaneous melanoma and one with hepatocellular carcinoma. Peripheral TCRbeta sequencing was intended to test whether TCR sequence diversity was altered and clonal T-cell expansion was caused by ivuxolimab. The paper describes the monotherapy dose-escalation part (N of about 52 patients) of the phase I trial of ivuxolimab. Overall study results and their limits: After ivuxolimab, more expanded clones were found on average in CD8+ T cells than in CD4+ T cells. Which antigens the clonally expanded peripheral T cells were specific for was not determined. Low levels of normalized T-cell clonal expansion were also shown by some nonresponding patients. At doses from 0.1 to 3.0 mg/kg, clonal expansion was seen in both CD4+ and CD8+ blood T cells between baseline and week 6. In the 0.1-3.0 mg/kg groups, partial responders were among the patients with the lowest normalized peripheral clonal expansion, particularly in CD8+ T cells.

Patients with autoimmune disease history or receiving systemic immunosuppression were excluded from the trial. In every dose cohort, peripheral blood was drawn for TCR sequencing at baseline, cycle 4 day 1, and cycle 7 day 1. Samples came from an open-label, multicenter, first-in-human phase I dose-escalation trial of ivuxolimab. Adults with locally advanced or metastatic melanoma, renal cell, hepatocellular, or head and neck squamous cell carcinoma were enrolled in the trial. CD4+ and CD8+ T cells were sorted separately from peripheral blood before TCR sequencing. Worth noting for this clone: Its antigen specificity is not known. Base qualities are not at hand, and no much larger clone is one base apart.

Genomic DNA was extracted from sorted cells for sequencing of the TCRbeta CDR3 region. The immunoSEQ Assay was used for sequencing of TCRbeta CDR3 regions. Imported from immuneACCESS, the table was reduced by TCRdb to in-frame sequences with V and J called. These copies leave out some clones; in studies compared against another copy, an unresolved V gene accounts for under half, and the cause of the remainder is not known. This sample gives around 65,000 clones in total; around 83% of them show up just once. About 2.2% of the sample comes from the top ten. The germline V and J ends show losses of 2 bases and 2 bases respectively, and no gene match explains 2 bases of the junction. In the germline V gene, CDR1 corresponds to LGHNT and CDR2 to FRNRAP. Reading from cysteine to phenylalanine, the CDR3 counts 15 amino acids. CDR3 DNA only is kept here, 45 bases in frame from base 1.

The sequencing here drew on CD4+ or CD8+ T cells sorted from blood, taken in a trial of the OX40 agonist ivuxolimab. The receptor chain draws on TRBV12-5 and TRBJ2-1, with 8 bases matching TRBD2. The source is an adult with an advanced solid tumor such as melanoma, head and neck, liver or kidney cancer. The CDR3 loop reads CASGLSGRTYNEQFF. The sequenced DNA: TGTGCTAGTGGTTTGAGCGGGAGAACCTACAATGAGCAGTTCTTC.